This TCR beta chain was obtained from a study of tumor-infiltrating lymphocytes in primary liver carcinoma. Background on the study: Ages ranged from 30 to 69, with HCC or mixed HCC-cholangiocarcinoma.

A few counts support this clonotype. One end of the junction varies from germline; a read error may be responsible. From about 19-30 mg of unsorted bulk tissue, DNA and RNA were co-extracted together. Primary liver carcinoma, confirmed by histopathology, was surgically resected. Over 75% of the cells were viable tumor cells in every tumor sample. The CDR3 is made up of 12 amino acids. The V gene's germline CDR1 is SEHNR and CDR2 FQNEAQ (reference sequence). A constant-region primer served to make TCR beta cDNA from roughly 460 ng total RNA. TCR beta libraries came from three nested multiplex PCR rounds using slightly modified ARM-PCR. TRBV1-TRBV30 forward primers and a C-beta reverse primer were used in the first two PCR rounds, which each ran for around 11 cycles. Using its own MiXCR run on the multiplex PCR reads, TCRdb lists one record per CDR3 protein. Seen here are about 120,000 distinct CDR3 sequences, 65% observed once, and the top ten hold around 9%.

Sequencing input: liver tumor tissue from sampling region 1. Subset indicated: tumor region T1, superior pole. This sequence was found in a woman aged 55-69 years with primary liver carcinoma and hepatitis B virus infection. The chain carries TRBV7-9 and TRBJ1-6; D is undetermined. The CDR3 nucleotides read TGTGCCAGCGGCTTCGGGGATTCACCCCTCCACTTT. The encoded protein is CASGFGDSPLHF. Combining the CDR3 with reference TRBV7-9 and TRBJ1-6 gives the whole variable domain DTGVSQNPRHKITKRGQNVTFRCDPISEHNRLYWYRQTLGQGPEFLTYFQNEAQLEKSRLLSDRFSAERPKGSFSTLEIQRTEQGDSAMYLCASGFGDSPLHFGNGTRLTVT.